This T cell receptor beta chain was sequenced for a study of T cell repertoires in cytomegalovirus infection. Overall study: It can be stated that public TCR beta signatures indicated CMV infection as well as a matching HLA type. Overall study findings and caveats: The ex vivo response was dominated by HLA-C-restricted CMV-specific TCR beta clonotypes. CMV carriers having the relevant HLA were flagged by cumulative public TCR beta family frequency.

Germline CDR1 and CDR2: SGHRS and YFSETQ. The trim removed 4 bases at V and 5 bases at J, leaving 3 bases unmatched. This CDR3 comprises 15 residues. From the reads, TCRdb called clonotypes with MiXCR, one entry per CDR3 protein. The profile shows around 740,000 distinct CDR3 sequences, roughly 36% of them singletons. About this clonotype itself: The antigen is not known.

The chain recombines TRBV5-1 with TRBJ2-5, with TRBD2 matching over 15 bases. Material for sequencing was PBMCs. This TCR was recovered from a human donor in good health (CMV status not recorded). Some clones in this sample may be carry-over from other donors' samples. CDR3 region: CASSIGTSGGETQYF. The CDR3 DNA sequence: TGCGCCAGCAGCATCGGGACTAGCGGGGGGGAGACCCAGTACTTC. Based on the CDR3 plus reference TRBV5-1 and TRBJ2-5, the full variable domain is KAGVTQTPRYLIKTRGQQVTLSCSPISGHRSVSWYQQTPGQGLQFLFEYFSETQRNKGNFPGRFSGRQFSNSRSEMNVSTLELGDSALYLCASSIGTSGGETQYFGPGTRLLVL.